The 15 T cell receptor beta chains in this list originate from one sample, sequenced in a study of blood T cell repertoires in COVID-19. This table comes from immunoSEQ multiplex PCR, and its TCRdb copy is limited to in-frame clones, with some not included. The data show over 250,000 clones, with 80% to 90% seen just once and approximately 5.3% held by the top ten. The sample consisted of PBMCs or T cells enriched from blood (not recorded which). These receptors all stem from a woman aged 25 to 45 who had recovered from COVID-19.

This chain joins TRBV11-2 and TRBJ2-7; D gene ambiguous. Germline values: CDR1 SGHAT, CDR2 FQNNGV. With 1 base removed from V and 2 bases from J, the gap between germline ends came to 12 bases. The length of the CDR3 is 15 residues. In nucleotides, the CDR3 is TGTGCCAGCAGCTTAGTTGGCAGGTTGACCTACGAGCAGTACTTC. Translated: CASSLVGRLTYEQYF.

The V gene is TRBV2, the J gene TRBJ2-7; perhaps TRBD1 as D (6 bases). Trimming stripped 8 bases from V and 2 bases from J, with 10 bases between. Germline CDR1 SNHLY, CDR2 FYNNEI. The CDR3 extends over 12 amino acids. Here the CDR3 reads CASGGRTYEQYF. The CDR3 coding sequence is TGTGCCAGCGGGGGCAGGACCTACGAGCAGTACTTC.

The chain links TRBV5-5 to TRBJ1-2; 9 positions agree with TRBD1. The CDR3 loop spans 17 amino acids. Trimming removed 5 bases from V and 4 bases from J; junction bases left unmatched: 15. Per germline, CDR1 SGHKS and CDR2 YYEKEE (reference sequence). The CDR3, as DNA: TGTGCCAGCAGTTCTCCCACCGGACAGGGGAGGTTCTATGGCTACACCTTC. This codes for CASSSPTGQGRFYGYTF.

The chain uses TRBV29-1 and TRBJ2-3, with 7 bases identical to TRBD1. Germline V gene data show CDR1 as SQVTM and CDR2 as ANQGSEA. This CDR3 spans 12 amino acids. With V trimmed by 7 bases and J by 4 bases, 5 bases remained unmatched. The CDR3 spells CSGLTGADTQYF. The DNA of the CDR3 is TGCAGCGGTTTAACAGGGGCAGATACGCAGTATTTT.

This clone was observed a single time. This rearrangement joins TRBV4-1 to TRBJ2-1, with D unresolved. The CDR3 covers 16 residues. V lost 1 base and J 6 bases, leaving 16 bases between the germline ends. Germline V gene lookup returns CDR1 MGHRA and CDR2 YSYEKL. The CDR3 sequence is CASSQVLYVGGNEQFF. CDR3 DNA sequence: TGCGCCAGCAGCCAAGTATTATATGTCGGTGGCAATGAGCAGTTCTTC.

This clone was recorded once. V usage is TRBV12-3 or TRBV12-4 and J usage is TRBJ1-5; D is perhaps TRBD1 (5 bases). V was shortened by 5 bases and J by 11 bases, with 13 bases between the two germline ends. This CDR3 spans 12 amino acids. In nucleotides, the CDR3 is TGTGCCAGCAGTCCGGGGGGGGTGGCCCAGCATTTT. It yields the protein CASSPGGVAQHF.

The CDR3 DNA sequence: TGTGCCAGTAGTATAGTCAGTGCGGGTCAGAGAGATCAGCCCCAGCATTTT. It codes for CASSIVSAGQRDQPQHF. The chain uses TRBV19 and TRBJ1-5; no firm D call. Trimming removed 1 base at V and 5 bases at J, with 18 bases between. This CDR3 is built from 17 residues. Germline-derived CDR1 and CDR2 are LNHDA and SQIVND (reference sequence).

With respect to this clone: Other DNA sequences from this sample encode an identical CDR3 as well. CDR3 sequence (DNA): TGCGCCAGCAGCCCTGGGACAGGGGGCTCGGGCTACACCTTC. As protein: CASSPGTGGSGYTF. V is TRBV5-1 and J is TRBJ1-2, with 12 bases identical to TRBD1. The CDR3 length is 14 residues. Trimming cost V 4 bases and J 8 bases; bases outside gene matches: 6. CDR1 is SGHRS and CDR2 is YFSETQ in the germline V gene.

This clone was detected only a few times. The chain joins TRBV29-1 to TRBJ1-2; D possibly corresponds to TRBD1 (5 bases). Germline values: CDR1 SQVTM, CDR2 ANQGSEA. CDR3 length equals 12 residues. The germline V and J ends were trimmed by 8 bases and 3 bases, with 13 bases remaining between them. The chain's CDR3 is CSIQGGYYGYTF. The DNA of the CDR3 is TGCAGCATCCAGGGTGGGTACTATGGCTACACCTTC.

The chain combines TRBV5-1 with TRBJ1-1, with D perhaps TRBD1 (6 bases). The CDR3 contains 16 residues. Germline V gene sequence: CDR1 SGHRS, CDR2 YFSETQ. The V and J ends lost 1 base and 1 base respectively, with 14 bases between them. CDR3 in DNA: TGCGCCAGCAGCTTGCCCAGGGACAAGTGGAACACTGAAGCTTTCTTT. This gives the protein CASSLPRDKWNTEAFF.

The rearrangement links TRBV9 to TRBJ2-5; TRBD1 might be the D (6 bases). Germline-derived CDR1 and CDR2 are SGDLS and YYNGEE. The CDR3 has 13 amino acids. Trimming pared 3 bases from V and 7 bases from J, leaving 13 bases between. The CDR3 DNA follows: TGTGCCAGCAGCGGAGGGGGACGGGGGACCCAGTACTTC. As protein: CASSGGGRGTQYF.

The J gene is TRBJ2-3, the V gene TRBV10-3; the match to TRBD2 covers 9 bases. The CDR3 covers 14 residues. Germline CDR1 and CDR2: ENHRY and SYGVKD. Trimming at V came to 4 bases and at J to 2 bases, leaving 1 base not matched to a gene. CDR3 residues: CAISVAGDTDTQYF. The CDR3, as DNA: TGTGCCATCAGTGTAGCGGGGGACACAGATACGCAGTATTTT.

The chain employs TRBV19 and TRBJ1-1; D perhaps matches TRBD1 (5 bases). The CDR3 is 12 amino acids. In germline, CDR1 is LNHDA, CDR2 SQIVND (reference sequence). The germline V and J ends were trimmed by 3 bases and 11 bases, with 13 bases remaining between them. This CDR3 reads CASSIAESGAFF. The CDR3 nucleotides are TGTGCCAGTAGTATCGCCGAGTCAGGGGCTTTCTTT.

This chain uses TRBV11-1 with TRBJ2-4, with 8 nucleotides matching TRBD2. Unmatched junction bases numbered 3, after V lost 1 base and J lost 1 base. CDR3 length equals 16 residues. Germline lookup yields CDR1 SGHAT and CDR2 FQDESV (reference sequence). CDR3 nucleotide sequence: TGTGCCAGCAGCTTAGGCGGCGGGGGGGCCAAAAACATTCAGTACTTC. Its protein product is CASSLGGGGAKNIQYF.

The chain couples TRBV19 to TRBJ1-1; the D is unclear. V was shortened by 8 bases and J by 3 bases, with 10 bases between the two germline ends. CDR3 length: 12 amino acids. Germline CDR1 LNHDA, CDR2 SQIVND (reference sequence). CDR3 sequence reads: CASRTAYTEAFF. In DNA, the CDR3 is TGTGCCAGTCGAACAGCATACACTGAAGCTTTCTTT.